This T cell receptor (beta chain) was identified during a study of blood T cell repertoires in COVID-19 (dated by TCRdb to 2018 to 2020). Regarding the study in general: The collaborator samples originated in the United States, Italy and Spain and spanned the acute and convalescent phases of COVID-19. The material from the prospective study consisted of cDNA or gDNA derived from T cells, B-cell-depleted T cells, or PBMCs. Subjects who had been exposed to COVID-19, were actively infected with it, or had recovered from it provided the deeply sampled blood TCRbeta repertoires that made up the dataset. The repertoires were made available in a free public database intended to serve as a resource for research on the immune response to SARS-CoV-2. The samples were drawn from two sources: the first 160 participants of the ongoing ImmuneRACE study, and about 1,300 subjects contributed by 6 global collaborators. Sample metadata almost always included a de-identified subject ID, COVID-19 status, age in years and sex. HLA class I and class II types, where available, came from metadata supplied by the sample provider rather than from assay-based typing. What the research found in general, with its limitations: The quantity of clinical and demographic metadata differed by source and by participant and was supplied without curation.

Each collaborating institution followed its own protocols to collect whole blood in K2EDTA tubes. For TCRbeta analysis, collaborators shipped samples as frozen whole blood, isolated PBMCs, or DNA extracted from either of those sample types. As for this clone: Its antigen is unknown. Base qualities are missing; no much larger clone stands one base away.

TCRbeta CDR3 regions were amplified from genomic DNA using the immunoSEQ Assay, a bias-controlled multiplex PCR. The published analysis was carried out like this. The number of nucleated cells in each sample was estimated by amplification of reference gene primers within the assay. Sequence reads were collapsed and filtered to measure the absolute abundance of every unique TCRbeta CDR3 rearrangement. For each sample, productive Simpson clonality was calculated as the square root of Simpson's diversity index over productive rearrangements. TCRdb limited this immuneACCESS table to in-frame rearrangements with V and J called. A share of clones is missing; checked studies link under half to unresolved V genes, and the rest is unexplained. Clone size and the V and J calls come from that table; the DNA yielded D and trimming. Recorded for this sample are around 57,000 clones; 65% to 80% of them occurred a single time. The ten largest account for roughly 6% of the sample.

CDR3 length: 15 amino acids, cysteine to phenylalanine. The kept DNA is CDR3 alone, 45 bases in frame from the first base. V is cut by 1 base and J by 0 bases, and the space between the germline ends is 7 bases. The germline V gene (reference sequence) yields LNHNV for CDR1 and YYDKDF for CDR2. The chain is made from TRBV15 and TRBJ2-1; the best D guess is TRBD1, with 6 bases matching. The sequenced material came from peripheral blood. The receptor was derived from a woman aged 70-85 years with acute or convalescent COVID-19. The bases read TGTGCCACCAGCAGAGCAGGGGCCTCCTACAATGAGCAGTTCTTC. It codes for CATSRAGASYNEQFF.